Described below is a single T cell receptor beta chain sequence and its context. The table lists this clonotype with a few counts. Its binding antigen is unknown. Base quality data are lacking; no much larger clone is found one base away. This sample was included in a study of T-cell memory formation after mild COVID-19 (dated by TCRdb to the early 2020s). For the wider study: TCR sequence clusters from the two donors were largely donor specific. In two donors, T-cell clones that expanded and contracted after mild COVID-19 were followed by sequencing TCRalpha and TCRbeta repertoires longitudinally. Two young, previously healthy adult volunteers made up the cohort, one male and one female.

Ficoll-Paque density gradient centrifugation was the method used to isolate PBMCs. Taken from the germline V gene, the CDR1 and CDR2 loops are SGHRS and YFSETQ. The CDR3 starts with the cysteine, ends with the phenylalanine, and has 13 residues. Only the CDR3 region is kept as DNA, spanning 39 bases read in frame from base 1. V was cut back by 0 bases and J by 7 bases, leaving a gap of 11 bases between them. For sequencing, an Illumina NovaSeq 6000 was employed. TCRalpha and TCRbeta cDNA libraries were constructed by 5'RACE with constant-segment primers, with sample barcodes and unique molecular identifiers being introduced. RNA was extracted from every sample with Trizol reagent. Amplification of the libraries took two PCR steps, and the second step added a second sample barcode plus Illumina TruSeq adapters. Sequencing of libraries was performed on an Illumina NovaSeq with 2 x 150 bp paired-end reads. The study's processing was this. Reads were demultiplexed and collapsed into UMI-guided consensus sequences with migec v1.2.7. Using mixcr v2.1.11, UMI consensuses were aligned to TRA and TRB V and J templates and then assembled into clonotypes. Expanded or contracted clonotypes were those called significant by both edgeR and NoisET, with noise models trained on biological replicates. For edgeR calls, the thresholds were a false discovery rate-adjusted p below 0.01 and a log2 fold-change of 1. As an exploratory analysis of dynamics, max-normalized trajectories of the 1000 most abundant clonotypes were examined with PCA combined with hierarchical clustering. Separately sequenced CD4+ and CD8+ repertoires were used to assign a CD4 or CD8 phenotype to each responding clone. TCRdb took the public reads, trimmed them with fastp at Q25, ran MiXCR for clone calling and kept in-frame beta chains. Rows merge per CDR3 protein into single entries with the most common DNA and genes. The authors' filters were not applied to this entry. The sample table contains over 120,000 distinct CDR3 sequences; only one count was recorded for 15% to 20% of them. Together, the top ten hold 2% to 2.5% of the sample.

What the study reported, not specific to this receptor: Balanced CD4/CD8 phenotypes were observed for clones contracting from day 15 to 85, whereas a bias towards CD4+ was observed for a second wave of clones expanding from day 15 to 37. Contracting CD4+ clones were found mainly in CM and EM memory subsets, while CD8+ clones were enriched in EMRA. Some responding clones were detected in pre-infection memory, which suggested that pre-existing cross-reactive memory T cells had joined the SARS-CoV-2 response. The study included only a couple of mild cases, and larger cohorts that include severe cases with pre-infection samples were judged to be necessary. SARS-CoV-2 specificity was not confirmed for the second-wave clones peaking on day 37.

The sequence came from an adult woman who had mild COVID-19 (a few samples of this study predate the infection). The sample titles of this study are shuffled in the database, so cell type and time point are left out; the donor was told from shared clones. The material sequenced was PBMCs or a T cell subset sorted from them (not recorded which). The sequence links TRBV5-1 to TRBJ2-7; no D segment can be confidently identified. The DNA is as follows: TGCGCCAGCAGCTTGGATGGGGTCGGAGAGCAGTACTTC. Its coded protein is CASSLDGVGEQYF.